This T cell receptor (beta chain) was found in a study of shared clonotypes between healthy human individuals. Trimming shortened V by 7 bases and J by 7 bases, and 22 bases separated the two germline ends. Looked up from germline, CDR1 is SNHLY and CDR2 is FYNNEI. The CDR3 sequence is 15 residues long. Libraries were prepared by immunoSEQ multiplex PCR; TCRdb keeps only in-frame clonotypes and omits some of them. The sample records about half a million clones, more than 65% being singletons. This chain connects TRBV2 to TRBJ2-5, with D possibly matching TRBD1 (5 bases). This clonotype was sampled from a woman between 40 and 55 years old in good health. Some clones in this sample may be carry-over from other donors' samples. Sequenced sample: PBMCs. CDR3 region: CASTVQVQVLGTQYF. DNA for the CDR3: TGTGCCAGCACCGTACAGGTCCAAGTATTAGGGACCCAGTACTTC.